This T cell receptor (beta chain) was sequenced for a study of T cell changes during pregnancy in multiple sclerosis. CDR1 and CDR2 from the germline V gene are MNHEY and SMNVEV (reference sequence). The ends were cut back, 5 bases at V and 3 bases at J, with 17 bases in the middle. The CDR3 is 15 residues long. Profiled with immunoSEQ multiplex PCR; TCRdb holds only in-frame clones, not every one. The sample yields 70,000 to 95,000 clones, about 94% seen once. This chain links TRBV27 with TRBJ2-7; a weak D match, TRBD2 (5 bases). Sequenced here: peripheral blood, sampled in the third trimester of pregnancy. The TCR was taken from a female donor with multiple sclerosis, enrolled in a pregnancy study. DNA for the CDR3: TGTGCCAGCAGTCCCGCGGCTAGCCCCGGCTACGAGCAGTACTTC. It encodes CASSPAASPGYEQYF.